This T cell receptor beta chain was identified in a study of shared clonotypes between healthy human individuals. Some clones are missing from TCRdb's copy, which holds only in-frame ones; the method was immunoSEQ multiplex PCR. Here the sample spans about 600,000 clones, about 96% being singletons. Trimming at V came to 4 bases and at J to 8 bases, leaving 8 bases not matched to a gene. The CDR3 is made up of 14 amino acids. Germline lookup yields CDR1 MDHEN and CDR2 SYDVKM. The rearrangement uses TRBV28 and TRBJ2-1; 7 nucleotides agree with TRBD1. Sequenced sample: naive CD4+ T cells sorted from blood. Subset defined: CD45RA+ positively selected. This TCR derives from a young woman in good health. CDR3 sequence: CASSSTGWVDEQFF. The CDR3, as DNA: TGTGCCAGCAGTTCGACAGGGTGGGTCGATGAGCAGTTCTTC.